These T cell receptor beta chains were read from a single sample in a study of CD8+CD57+ T cells in acquired aplastic anemia. TCRdb passed the reads through MiXCR, listing each CDR3 protein once. The table shows over 250,000 distinct CDR3 sequences, with under 65% occurring only once. Sequencing was carried out using sorted CD4+, CD8+, or CD8+CD57+ T cells (not recorded which) from PBMCs. These TCRs come from a human donor with aplastic anemia. The CDR3 runs from the conserved cysteine through the conserved F or W. Clone size appears in some rows only: once, few, many, or a class for an expanded clone.

abundance	v_gene	j_gene	CDR3aa
-	TRBV19	TRBJ2-1	CASSTRMTGYNEQFF
-	TRBV7-3	TRBJ1-6	CASRPQGNSPLHF
few	TRBV10-3	TRBJ2-1	CAISIWGAWGLHTEQFF
-	TRBV20-1	TRBJ2-2	CSARDSSGFPGEQFF
few	TRBV6-6	TRBJ1-5	CASSYSRVTGQGAGQPQHF
-	TRBV20-1	TRBJ2-1	CSVTGTRVHEQFF
many	TRBV2	TRBJ1-2	CASRTGTYLNYGYTF
-	TRBV2	TRBJ2-1	CASRGLMVLEQFF
-	TRBV13	TRBJ1-1	CASSPGQGAAEAFF
few	TRBV18	TRBJ1-1	CASSSGAQTRAFF
-	TRBV2	TRBJ1-1	CASRAKGGGSTEAFF
few	TRBV28	TRBJ2-2	CASSSGLAGLTGELFF
-	TRBV15	TRBJ2-5	CATSDRKGWETQYF
few	TRBV5-1	TRBJ1-1	CASSYAGTTSTNTEAFF
-	TRBV2	TRBJ1-1	CASSFQQGNTEAFF
-	TRBV12-3/TRBV12-4	TRBJ1-1	CASSLVLKNTEAFF
-	TRBV5-6	TRBJ1-4	CASSLDGQGLLF
few	TRBV10-1	TRBJ1-1	CASRGANTEAFF
-	TRBV19	TRBJ1-1	CASSIGTDVGTEAFF
-	TRBV7-7	TRBJ2-7	CASGRASGEQYF
-	TRBV7-8	TRBJ2-5	CASSIGTTTGELGETQYF
-	TRBV5-1	TRBJ2-2	CASSTSRDGELFF
many	TRBV5-6	TRBJ2-5	CASSLRRLGGETQYF
-	TRBV7-6	TRBJ2-7	CASSSHRAGSDYEQYF
-	TRBV12-5	TRBJ1-5	CASGLRGSNQPQHF